This TCR beta chain was sequenced during a study of cytomegalovirus exposure and HLA in healthy donors. Study-level findings and limits: Later work found most CMV-associated TCR beta chains apparently HLA-restricted. 150 or so TCR beta chains were listed as cytomegalovirus-associated.

The PCR employed 60 Vbeta primers together with 13 Jbeta primers. The table came from immunoSEQ multiplex PCR; TCRdb's copy has only in-frame clones and leaves some out. The sample has around 40,000 clones, about 90% seen once. To note about this clone: No antigen is known for it.

The CDR3 has 14 amino acids. Germline V gene lookup returns CDR1 SNHLY and CDR2 FYNNEI. V was pared by 7 bases and J by 0 bases, with 13 bases between. Nominal health characterized the donors when sampled, though unrecorded immune exposures were likely. The sequence was obtained from a woman between 40 and 50 years old in good health and CMV-seropositive. Sequencing was done on a sample of PBMCs. V is TRBV2 and J is TRBJ2-7; D unresolved. CDR3: CASTKLGFSYEQYF. Here the CDR3 DNA reads TGTGCCAGCACCAAGCTAGGTTTCTCCTACGAGCAGTACTTC.